This T cell receptor beta chain stems from a study of glioma-infiltrating T cells after dendritic cell vaccination. This CDR3 region has 16 residues. V lost 3 bases and J 4 bases, leaving 19 bases between the germline ends. The germline gives CDR1 MNHEY, CDR2 SMNVEV (reference sequence). Notes on the study in general: Estimated pretreatment TIL content predicted outcome after dendritic cell vaccination. Complete blood and tumor specimen sets were limited to few patients.

For this clone: Antigen unknown.

Time point in this sample: after dendritic cell vaccination, including at tumor progression/relapse. Before vaccination, two weeks after the third vaccination, and at progression, PBMC were collected. The PCR used 60 V beta and 13 J beta primers. Sequenced by immunoSEQ multiplex PCR; TCRdb stores in-frame clones only, minus some. The sample records 50,000 to 65,000 clones, over 65% being singletons. The source is a human donor with glioblastoma. The rearrangement links TRBV27 to TRBJ2-7, with a tentative D call TRBD1 (6 bases). The specimen was blood, collected after dendritic cell vaccination. The CDR3 DNA sequence: TGTGCCAGCAGTTTGAGTTTCCCAGGGGCGGGTTACGAGCAGTACTTC. Translating gives CASSLSFPGAGYEQYF.